This entry lists 22 T cell receptor beta chains sequenced from one sample in a study of control samples from healthy donors and cancer patients. The protocol was immunoSEQ multiplex PCR, while the TCRdb copy is restricted to in-frame clones and leaves out a portion. The sample contains approximately 93,000 clones, approximately 91% of which appear only once. Sequences were obtained from PBMCs. These receptors came from a woman aged 50 to 60 with colorectal cancer.

The V call is TRBV6-5, the J call TRBJ2-1; tentatively, D is TRBD1 (6 bases). V lost 5 bases to trimming and J lost 5 bases, with 10 bases between them. Germline V gene data show CDR1 as MNHEY and CDR2 as SVGAGI. The CDR3 extends over 13 amino acids. The CDR3 nucleotides read TGTGCCAGCAGTAGGACAGATAACAATGAGCAGTTCTTC. It translates to CASSRTDNNEQFF.

CDR3 region: CSVEGAGRTDTQYF. CDR3 coding DNA: TGCAGCGTTGAAGGAGCGGGCCGAACAGATACGCAGTATTTT. The chain carries TRBV29-1 and TRBJ2-3; the D gene is possibly TRBD2 (6 bases). The germline V gene encodes CDR1 SQVTM and CDR2 ANQGSEA. Trimming removed 1 base at V and 3 bases at J, with 11 bases between. The CDR3 sequence is 14 residues long.

This sequence joins TRBV4-3 and TRBJ1-3, with 9 bases identical to TRBD1. This CDR3 is 17 amino acids long. Per the germline V gene, CDR1 is LGHNA and CDR2 is YSLEER. V lost 1 base and J lost 2; bases outside the gene matches: 6. The CDR3 sequence is CASSQVTGTGTGNTIYF. As DNA, the CDR3 is TGCGCCAGCAGCCAAGTCACCGGGACAGGGACTGGAAACACCATATATTTT.

In DNA, the CDR3 is TGCGCCAGCAGCCAATCCCCCGGACCCCGGAGTACAGATACGCAGTATTTT. Its protein is CASSQSPGPRSTDTQYF. The V call is TRBV4-1, the J call TRBJ2-3; D remains unclear. V was trimmed by 2 bases and J by 3 bases, leaving 18 bases between them. The CDR3 sequence is 17 residues long. Germline V gene lookup returns CDR1 MGHRA and CDR2 YSYEKL.

The V gene is TRBV3-1 (or the pseudogene TRBV3-2), the J gene TRBJ2-6; 9 bases fit TRBD1. The V gene end was trimmed by 7 bases and the J gene end by 4 bases; junction bases not matched to a gene: 14. CDR3 length: 18 residues. The germline V gene encodes CDR1 LGHDT and CDR2 YNNKEL (reference sequence). In DNA, the CDR3 is TGTGCCAGCATGCCGGGACAGGGTATTTGGTCGGGGGCCAACGTCCTGACTTTC. Amino acid sequence: CASMPGQGIWSGANVLTF.

The chain is built from TRBV5-1 and TRBJ1-6; 8 bases line up with TRBD1. Germline values: CDR1 SGHRS, CDR2 YFSETQ. V trimming: 4 bases; J trimming: 7 bases; junction bases outside the gene matches: 7. The CDR3 has 15 amino acids. The CDR3 DNA sequence: TGCGCCAGCAGCCCCGACGACAGGGGCAATTCACCCCTCCACTTT. It translates to CASSPDDRGNSPLHF.

The rearrangement joins TRBV6-5 to TRBJ1-1, with TRBD1 matching over 7 bases. The CDR3 covers 14 residues. Germline loops: CDR1 MNHEY, CDR2 SVGAGI. Trimming took 4 bases from V and 2 from J; bases not matched to a gene: 4. CDR3 protein: CASSFTGENTEAFF. Written as DNA, the CDR3 is TGTGCCAGCAGTTTCACAGGGGAAAACACTGAAGCTTTCTTT.

The chain uses TRBV7-8 and TRBJ1-2; the match to TRBD1 covers 8 bases. The CDR3 runs to 14 residues. V lost 4 bases, J lost 6 bases, and 7 bases stayed unmatched. Germline V CDR1 and CDR2: SGHVS, FQNEAQ. CDR3 DNA sequence: TGTGCCAGCAGCTCCCTGACAGGGGAAGATGGCTACACCTTC. Amino acids: CASSSLTGEDGYTF.

V is TRBV11-3 and J is TRBJ2-2, with 8 bases aligning to TRBD2. CDR3 length equals 14 residues. Germline loops: CDR1 SGHNT, CDR2 YENEEA. V dropped 4 bases and J dropped 7; count of bases not matched to a gene: 5. The CDR3 nucleotides are TGTGCCAGCAGCTGGCGGGGGGCCGGCGGGGAGCTGTTTTTT. Translating gives CASSWRGAGGELFF.

The J gene is TRBJ1-2, the V gene TRBV10-3; 10 bases line up with TRBD1. CDR3 size: 13 residues. The germline V gene encodes CDR1 ENHRY and CDR2 SYGVKD. After removal of 7 bases from V and 3 bases from J, the junction contained 2 bases not matched to a gene. The CDR3 reads CAITGTGDYGYTF. DNA of the CDR3: TGTGCCATCACTGGGACAGGGGACTATGGCTACACCTTC.

This chain uses TRBV10-3 with TRBJ1-3; TRBD1 matches 10 bases. Germline loops: CDR1 ENHRY, CDR2 SYGVKD. V dropped 6 bases and J dropped 2; count of bases not matched to a gene: 4. This CDR3 has 15 residues. Written as DNA, the CDR3 is TGTGCCATCAGACCAGGGACAGGGGCTGGAAACACCATATATTTT. Translating gives CAIRPGTGAGNTIYF.

The chain couples TRBV19 to TRBJ1-6; D is possibly TRBD1 (5 bases). Germline CDR1 and CDR2: LNHDA and SQIVND (reference sequence). This CDR3 has 14 residues. The V end lost 2 bases, the J end lost 7 bases, and 9 bases lay between the germline ends. The CDR3 spells CASSIQGGNSPLHF. In DNA form, the CDR3 reads TGTGCCAGTAGTATACAGGGCGGAAATTCACCCCTCCACTTT.

This chain joins TRBV4-3 and TRBJ2-1, with D perhaps TRBD1 (5 bases). CDR3 length: 15 amino acids. Germline CDR1 is LGHNA and CDR2 is YSLEER. V lost 0 bases and J lost 0, with 6 bases in between. DNA of the CDR3: TGCGCCAGCAGCCAAGACAGGGCCTCCTACAATGAGCAGTTCTTC. Protein product: CASSQDRASYNEQFF.

The chain employs TRBV6-2 or TRBV6-3 and TRBJ2-1; D uncertain. Germline lookup yields CDR1 MNHEY and CDR2 SVGEGT. Trimming pared 4 bases from V and 8 bases from J, leaving 9 bases between. The CDR3 covers 12 residues. CDR3: CASSSKGYEQFF. DNA of the CDR3: TGTGCCAGCAGTTCAAAGGGTTATGAGCAGTTCTTC.

The rearrangement joins TRBV3-1 (or the pseudogene TRBV3-2) to TRBJ2-3; 11 nucleotides line up with TRBD2. The J segment lost 0 bases and the V segment lost 1 base, leaving 3 bases of the junction unmatched. CDR1 is LGHDT and CDR2 is YNNKEL in the germline V gene (reference sequence). This CDR3 spans 17 amino acids. In DNA form, the CDR3 reads TGTGCCAGCAGCCAAGGATTAGCGGGGGGGAGCACAGATACGCAGTATTTT. Its translation: CASSQGLAGGSTDTQYF.

The rearrangement links TRBV27 to TRBJ1-1; a possible D gene is TRBD1 (5 bases). Germline lookup yields CDR1 MNHEY and CDR2 SMNVEV (reference sequence). Trimming cost V 4 bases and J 3 bases, with 21 bases left between them. This CDR3 has 17 amino acids. The CDR3 sequence is CASSSFGGRPLDTEAFF. CDR3 DNA: TGTGCCAGCAGTTCGTTCGGGGGGAGACCACTGGACACTGAAGCTTTCTTT.

In this sample, this clone turned up once. The J gene is TRBJ2-3, the V gene TRBV24-1; 11 nucleotides align to TRBD2. V lost 5 bases and J lost 4; bases outside the gene matches: 7. CDR3 length: 16 residues. Per the germline V gene, CDR1 is KGHDR and CDR2 is SFDVKD. CDR3 in amino acids: CATSGQTSGEADTQYF. Here the CDR3 DNA reads TGTGCCACCAGTGGCCAGACTAGCGGGGAGGCAGATACGCAGTATTTT.

The chain uses TRBV30 and TRBJ2-1; 12 bases map to TRBD1. The V and J ends lost 6 bases and 7 bases, in that order; junction bases with no gene match: 7. In germline, CDR1 is GTSNPN, CDR2 SVGIG (reference sequence). The CDR3 is made up of 14 amino acids. CDR3 region: CACTGTGGWNEQFF. The CDR3 DNA reads TGTGCCTGTACCGGGACAGGGGGCTGGAATGAGCAGTTCTTC.

The rearrangement links TRBV5-1 to TRBJ2-1; tentative D call: TRBD1 (5 bases). Germline V gene data show CDR1 as SGHRS and CDR2 as YFSETQ. The CDR3 consists of 12 residues. Trimming shortened V by 4 bases and J by 7 bases, and 9 bases separated the two germline ends. CDR3 DNA sequence: TGCGCCAGCAGCCCGGACATTAATGAGCAGTTCTTC. This sequence encodes CASSPDINEQFF.

There are a few counts of this clone. This chain uses TRBV6-2 or TRBV6-3 with TRBJ2-2, with 9 bases aligning to TRBD1. Trimming cost V 0 bases and J 10 bases; bases outside gene matches: 12. The CDR3 has 17 residues. Germline CDR1 and CDR2: MNHEY and SVGEGT. Here the CDR3 reads CASSYSTLGTGPPELFF. The CDR3 DNA follows: TGTGCCAGCAGTTACTCGACCCTCGGGACAGGGCCCCCGGAGCTGTTTTTT.

The chain has TRBV30 and TRBJ1-1; TRBD1 might be the D (5 bases). The CDR3 extends over 14 amino acids. Trimming took 5 bases from V and 2 from J, leaving 15 bases between them. CDR1 and CDR2 from the germline V gene are GTSNPN and SVGIG (reference sequence). Here the CDR3 reads CAWQQGFINTEAFF. DNA for the CDR3: TGTGCCTGGCAGCAGGGATTCATCAACACTGAAGCTTTCTTT.

The CDR3 DNA is TGTGCCACCAGTGATTTCAACTATGGCTACACCTTC. It yields the protein CATSDFNYGYTF. This chain joins TRBV24-1 and TRBJ1-2; the D is unclear. V gave up 1 base and J gave up 2 bases, with 1 base separating them. The CDR3 length is 12 residues. Germline assignment: CDR1 KGHDR and CDR2 SFDVKD.